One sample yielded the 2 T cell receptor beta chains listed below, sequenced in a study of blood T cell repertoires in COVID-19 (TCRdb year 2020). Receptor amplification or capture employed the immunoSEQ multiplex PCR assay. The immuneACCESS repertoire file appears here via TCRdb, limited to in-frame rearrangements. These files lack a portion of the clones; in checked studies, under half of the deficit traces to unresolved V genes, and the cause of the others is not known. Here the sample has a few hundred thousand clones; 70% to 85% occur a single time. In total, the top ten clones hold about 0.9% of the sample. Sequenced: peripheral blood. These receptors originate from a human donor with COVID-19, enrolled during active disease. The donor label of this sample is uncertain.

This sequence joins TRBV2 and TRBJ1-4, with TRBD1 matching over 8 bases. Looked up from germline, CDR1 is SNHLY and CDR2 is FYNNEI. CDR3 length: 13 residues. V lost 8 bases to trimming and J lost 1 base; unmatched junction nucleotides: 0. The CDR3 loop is CASDRGTNEKLFF. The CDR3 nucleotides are TGTGCCAGCGACAGGGGAACTAATGAAAAACTGTTTTTT.

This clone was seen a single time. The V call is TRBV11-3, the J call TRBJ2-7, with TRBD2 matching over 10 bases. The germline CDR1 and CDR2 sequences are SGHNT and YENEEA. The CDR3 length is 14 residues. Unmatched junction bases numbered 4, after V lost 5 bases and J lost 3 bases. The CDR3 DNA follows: TGTGCCAGCAGCCCCGGGACTAGCGTCTACGAGCAGTACTTC. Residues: CASSPGTSVYEQYF. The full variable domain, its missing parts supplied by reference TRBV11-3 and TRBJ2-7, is EAGVVQSPRYKIIEKKQPVAFWCNPISGHNTLYWYLQNLGQGPELLIRYENEEAVDDSQLPKDRFSAERLKGVDSTLKIQPAELGDSAVYLCASSPGTSVYEQYFGPGTRLTVT.